This is a list of T cell receptor beta chains from one sample in a study of cytomegalovirus exposure and HLA in healthy donors. The assay was immunoSEQ multiplex PCR, and TCRdb's table has in-frame clones only and misses some. The sample comprises tens of thousands of clones, roughly 70% of which are singletons, and approximately 2.7% rests with the top ten. The sample consisted of PBMCs. The receptors derive from a man over 45 in good health and CMV-seronegative. The CDR3 runs from the conserved cysteine through the conserved F or W. D genes are given only for firm matches. Some rows mark clone size as missing; the rest say once, few, many or name a class of expanded clone.

CDR3: CASSLGQGEEKLFF; DNA: TGTGCCAGCAGCCTCGGACAGGGGGAGGAAAAACTGTTTTTT; D: TRBD1; V: TRBV7-9; J: TRBJ1-4; size: .
CDR3: CASSRPGTPYKGTEAFF; DNA: TGTGCCAGCAGTCGACCGGGGACACCTTACAAGGGTACTGAAGCTTTCTTT; D: .; V: TRBV28; J: TRBJ1-1; size: .
CDR3: CASSSGTSGRHWIGELFF; DNA: TGTGCCAGCTCATCAGGGACTAGCGGGAGACATTGGATCGGGGAGCTGTTTTTT; D: TRBD2; V: TRBV18; J: TRBJ2-2; size: many
CDR3: CASSQGLAGDVNIQYF; DNA: TGCGCCAGCAGCCAAGGTCTAGCGGGAGACGTAAACATTCAGTACTTC; D: TRBD2; V: TRBV4-3; J: TRBJ2-4; size: .
CDR3: CSVNGLAAYNEQFF; DNA: TGCAGCGTAAATGGACTAGCGGCCTACAATGAGCAGTTCTTC; D: TRBD2; V: TRBV29-1; J: TRBJ2-1; size: once
CDR3: CASSLGTGAQYF; DNA: TGTGCCAGCAGCTTAGGGACTGGGGCGCAGTATTTT; D: .; V: TRBV11-3; J: TRBJ2-3; size: .
CDR3: CASTGGVNTEAFF; DNA: TGTGCCAGTACTGGAGGGGTAAACACTGAAGCTTTCTTT; D: .; V: TRBV19; J: TRBJ1-1; size: .
CDR3: CASSRQLAEETQYF; DNA: TGTGCTAGCAGCCGACAACTAGCGGAGGAGACCCAGTACTTC; D: TRBD2; V: TRBV7-7; J: TRBJ2-5; size: .
CDR3: CASSLGGGANYGYTF; DNA: TGCGCCAGCAGCTTAGGCGGGGGCGCGAACTATGGCTACACCTTC; D: .; V: TRBV5-1; J: TRBJ1-2; size: once
CDR3: CASSLSETQYF; DNA: TGTGCCAGCAGTTTGAGCGAGACCCAGTACTTC; D: .; V: TRBV27; J: TRBJ2-5; size: .
CDR3: CASSQTKWDRANTEAFF; DNA: TGTGCGAGCAGCCAAACAAAATGGGACAGGGCCAACACTGAAGCTTTCTTT; D: TRBD1; V: TRBV14; J: TRBJ1-1; size: few
CDR3: CASSFQRAYYNEQFF; DNA: TGCGCCAGCAGCTTTCAGCGGGCATACTACAATGAGCAGTTCTTC; D: .; V: TRBV5-1; J: TRBJ2-1; size: .
CDR3: CASTSGEGTDTQYF; DNA: TGCGCCAGCACTAGCGGGGAGGGGACAGATACGCAGTATTTT; D: TRBD2; V: TRBV5-1; J: TRBJ2-3; size: .
CDR3: CASSKANTGTPEHRELFF; DNA: TGTGCCAGCAGCAAAGCGAATACCGGGACACCCGAACACAGGGAGCTGTTTTTT; D: .; V: TRBV21-1; J: TRBJ2-2; size: .
CDR3: CASSVAPPGATNEKLFF; DNA: TGTGCCAGCAGCGTAGCCCCCCCCGGGGCAACTAATGAAAAACTGTTTTTT; D: .; V: TRBV11-3; J: TRBJ1-4; size: once
CDR3: CASSAQVTSNYGYTF; DNA: TGTGCCAGCAGCGCACAGGTTACGTCTAACTATGGCTACACCTTC; D: .; V: TRBV9; J: TRBJ1-2; size: .
CDR3: CASSLVGVEDTEAFF; DNA: TGCGCCAGCAGCTTGGTAGGGGTAGAGGACACTGAAGCTTTCTTT; D: .; V: TRBV5-1; J: TRBJ1-1; size: .
CDR3: CSAETRGQGEQYF; DNA: TGCAGCGCCGAAACCAGGGGGCAGGGCGAGCAGTACTTC; D: TRBD1; V: TRBV29-1; J: TRBJ2-7; size: .
CDR3: CASSITGVEQYF; DNA: TGTGCCAGCAGCATAACAGGGGTCGAGCAGTACTTC; D: TRBD1; V: TRBV6-1; J: TRBJ2-7; size: .
CDR3: CATSRDRLQETQYF; DNA: TGTGCCACCAGCAGAGACAGACTCCAAGAGACCCAGTACTTC; D: .; V: TRBV15; J: TRBJ2-5; size: .
CDR3: CSVASTSGGPGDTQYF; DNA: TGCAGCGTCGCCTCAACTAGCGGGGGGCCGGGAGATACGCAGTATTTT; D: TRBD2; V: TRBV29-1; J: TRBJ2-3; size: .
CDR3: CASSYSEWGEVGELFF; DNA: TGTGCCAGCAGTTACTCCGAGTGGGGGGAGGTCGGGGAGCTGTTTTTT; D: .; V: TRBV6-6; J: TRBJ2-2; size: .
CDR3: CSVRDSHNQPQHF; DNA: TGCAGCGTTCGGGACAGCCACAATCAGCCCCAGCATTTT; D: TRBD1; V: TRBV29-1; J: TRBJ1-5; size: few
CDR3: CAISDKGDGNQPQHF; DNA: TGTGCCATCAGTGATAAGGGGGACGGCAATCAGCCCCAGCATTTT; D: .; V: TRBV10-3; J: TRBJ1-5; size: .
CDR3: CASSMDGINYGYTF; DNA: TGTGCCAGCAGCATGGACGGGATTAACTATGGCTACACCTTC; D: .; V: TRBV5-8; J: TRBJ1-2; size: .
CDR3: CASSQEPVLGGNYGYTF; DNA: TGCGCCAGCAGCCAAGAACCCGTGTTAGGGGGAAACTATGGCTACACCTTC; D: .; V: TRBV4-3; J: TRBJ1-2; size: .
CDR3: CASSRVGRQRNTIYF; DNA: TGTGCCAGTAGCCGTGTTGGGAGGCAGCGAAACACCATATATTTT; D: .; V: TRBV19; J: TRBJ1-3; size: few
CDR3: CASSSDRAFNQPQHF; DNA: TGTGCCAGCAGCAGCGACAGAGCTTTCAATCAGCCCCAGCATTTT; D: .; V: TRBV2; J: TRBJ1-5; size: once
CDR3: CASSTLDRGNQPQHF; DNA: TGTGCCAGCAGCACTCTGGACAGGGGCAATCAGCCCCAGCATTTT; D: TRBD1; V: TRBV5-8; J: TRBJ1-5; size: .
CDR3: CASSQDKGTDLGGELFF; DNA: TGTGCCAGCAGCCAAGATAAGGGGACAGATCTGGGCGGGGAGCTGTTTTTT; D: TRBD1; V: TRBV4-2; J: TRBJ2-2; size: .
CDR3: CASRSATGWVNYGYTF; DNA: TGTGCCAGCAGATCGGCTACGGGATGGGTCAACTATGGCTACACCTTC; D: .; V: TRBV2; J: TRBJ1-2; size: .
CDR3: CASREGLAGGQETQYF; DNA: TGCGCCAGCAGGGAGGGGCTAGCGGGGGGCCAAGAGACCCAGTACTTC; D: TRBD2; V: TRBV10-2; J: TRBJ2-5; size: .
CDR3: CASSQRLAARLYEQFF; DNA: TGTGCCAGCAGCCAAAGACTAGCGGCACGGTTGTATGAGCAGTTCTTC; D: TRBD2; V: TRBV5-6; J: TRBJ2-1; size: .
CDR3: CATSRVLTAGREPQHF; DNA: TGTGCCACCAGCAGAGTATTGACAGCGGGCAGGGAGCCCCAGCATTTT; D: .; V: TRBV15; J: TRBJ1-5; size: .
CDR3: CASRRTGTTEAFF; DNA: TGTGCCAGCAGGAGGACAGGGACTACTGAAGCTTTCTTT; D: TRBD1; V: TRBV11-1; J: TRBJ1-1; size: .
CDR3: CARPTGGGNQPQHF; DNA: TGTGCCAGACCCACAGGGGGGGGCAATCAGCCCCAGCATTTT; D: TRBD1; V: TRBV19; J: TRBJ1-5; size: .
CDR3: CAITPNEGGDPYEQYF; DNA: TGTGCCATCACCCCGAACGAAGGGGGTGACCCCTACGAGCAGTACTTC; D: .; V: TRBV10-3; J: TRBJ2-7; size: .
CDR3: CASSTHKNTEAFF; DNA: TGTGCCAGCAGCACCCACAAGAACACTGAAGCTTTCTTT; D: .; V: TRBV7-2; J: TRBJ1-1; size: .
CDR3: CASSDVRIPNTGELFF; DNA: TGTGCCAGCAGTGATGTGAGGATTCCGAACACCGGGGAGCTGTTTTTT; D: .; V: TRBV6-1; J: TRBJ2-2; size: .
CDR3: CASSKGPGQGTYEQYF; DNA: TGCGCCAGCAGCAAGGGCCCGGGACAGGGAACCTACGAGCAGTACTTC; D: TRBD1; V: TRBV4-1; J: TRBJ2-7; size: few
CDR3: CASSEKWRSQPQHF; DNA: TGTGCCAGCAGTGAAAAGTGGAGATCTCAGCCCCAGCATTTT; D: .; V: TRBV2; J: TRBJ1-5; size: few
CDR3: CASSQGAASSTDTQYF; DNA: TGCGCCAGCAGCCAAGGGGCAGCTTCCAGCACAGATACGCAGTATTTT; D: .; V: TRBV4-3; J: TRBJ2-3; size: .
CDR3: CASSDDRKETQYF; DNA: TGTGCCAGCAGTGATGACAGGAAAGAGACCCAGTACTTC; D: .; V: TRBV2; J: TRBJ2-5; size: .
CDR3: CASSEFRGVSNQPQHF; DNA: TGCGCCAGCAGTGAGTTCAGGGGAGTAAGCAATCAGCCCCAGCATTTT; D: .; V: TRBV10-1; J: TRBJ1-5; size: .
CDR3: CASSPVAGGHNEQFF; DNA: TGTGCCAGCAGCCCCGTAGCGGGAGGCCACAATGAGCAGTTCTTC; D: TRBD2; V: TRBV7-8; J: TRBJ2-1; size: .
CDR3: CASSLAGANTGELFF; DNA: TGCGCCAGCAGCTTGGCAGGGGCGAACACCGGGGAGCTGTTTTTT; D: .; V: TRBV5-1; J: TRBJ2-2; size: .
CDR3: CASGTAAKNIQYF; DNA: TGTGCCAGCGGGACAGCAGCCAAAAACATTCAGTACTTC; D: TRBD1; V: TRBV19; J: TRBJ2-4; size: .
CDR3: CASSAQTTDTQYF; DNA: TGTGCCAGCAGCGCCCAGACTACAGATACGCAGTATTTT; D: .; V: TRBV9; J: TRBJ2-3; size: .
CDR3: CASSLWAGTGNYGYTF; DNA: TGTGCCAGCAGTTTATGGGCGGGGACAGGGAATTATGGCTACACCTTC; D: TRBD1; V: TRBV27; J: TRBJ1-2; size: .
CDR3: CASSGGTSGRRELFF; DNA: TGTGCCAGCAGTGGGGGGACTAGCGGGAGGCGGGAGCTGTTTTTT; D: TRBD2; V: TRBV6-1; J: TRBJ2-2; size: .
CDR3: CSVEGLAGGRETQYF; DNA: TGCAGCGTTGAAGGTCTAGCGGGAGGGCGGGAGACCCAGTACTTC; D: TRBD2; V: TRBV29-1; J: TRBJ2-5; size: .
CDR3: CASSESGGLGGTQYF; DNA: TGTGCCAGCAGTGAATCGGGAGGACTCGGGGGGACCCAGTACTTC; D: TRBD2; V: TRBV25-1; J: TRBJ2-5; size: .
CDR3: CASSENRGLRETQYF; DNA: TGTGCCAGTAGTGAAAACAGGGGGCTGAGGGAGACCCAGTACTTC; D: TRBD1; V: TRBV19; J: TRBJ2-5; size: .
CDR3: CASSRGRTGELFF; DNA: TGTGCCAGCAGTCGTGGGCGTACCGGGGAGCTGTTTTTT; D: .; V: TRBV2; J: TRBJ2-2; size: .
CDR3: CASSQDGTENTGELFF; DNA: TGCGCCAGCAGCCAAGATGGGACAGAGAACACCGGGGAGCTGTTTTTT; D: TRBD1; V: TRBV4-3; J: TRBJ2-2; size: .
CDR3: CSVSYRLAADTQYF; DNA: TGCAGCGTGTCTTATCGACTAGCCGCAGATACGCAGTATTTT; D: TRBD2; V: TRBV29-1; J: TRBJ2-3; size: few